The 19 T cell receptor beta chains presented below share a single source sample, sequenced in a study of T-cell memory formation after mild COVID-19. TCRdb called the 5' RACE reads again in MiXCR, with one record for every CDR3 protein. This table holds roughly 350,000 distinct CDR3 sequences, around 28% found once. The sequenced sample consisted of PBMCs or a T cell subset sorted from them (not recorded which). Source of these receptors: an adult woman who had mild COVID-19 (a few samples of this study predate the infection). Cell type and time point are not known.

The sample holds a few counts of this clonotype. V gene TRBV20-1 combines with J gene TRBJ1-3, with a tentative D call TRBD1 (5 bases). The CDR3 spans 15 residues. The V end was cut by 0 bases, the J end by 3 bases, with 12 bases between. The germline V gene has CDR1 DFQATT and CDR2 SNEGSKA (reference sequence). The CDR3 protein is CSARDSTVGGNTIYF. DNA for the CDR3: TGCAGTGCTAGAGATTCGACAGTAGGTGGAAACACCATATATTTT.

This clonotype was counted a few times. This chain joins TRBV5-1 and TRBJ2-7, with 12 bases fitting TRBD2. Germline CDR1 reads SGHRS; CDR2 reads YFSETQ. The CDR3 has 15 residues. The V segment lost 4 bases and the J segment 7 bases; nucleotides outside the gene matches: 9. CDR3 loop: CASSRGLAGKREQYF. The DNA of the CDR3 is TGCGCCAGCAGCCGCGGACTAGCGGGAAAACGTGAGCAGTACTTC.

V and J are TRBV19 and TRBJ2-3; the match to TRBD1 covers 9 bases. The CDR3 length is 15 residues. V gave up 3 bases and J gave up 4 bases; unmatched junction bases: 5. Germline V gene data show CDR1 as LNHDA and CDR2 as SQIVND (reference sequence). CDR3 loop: CASSIRTGVSDTQYF. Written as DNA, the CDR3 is TGTGCCAGTAGTATCAGGACAGGGGTTTCAGATACGCAGTATTTT.

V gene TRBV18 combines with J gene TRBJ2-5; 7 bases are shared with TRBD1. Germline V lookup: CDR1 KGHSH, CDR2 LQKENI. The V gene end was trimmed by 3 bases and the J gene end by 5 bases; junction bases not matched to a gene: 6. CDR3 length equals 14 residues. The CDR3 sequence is CASSPDRAVETQYF. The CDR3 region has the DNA TGTGCCAGCTCACCTGACAGGGCGGTGGAGACCCAGTACTTC.

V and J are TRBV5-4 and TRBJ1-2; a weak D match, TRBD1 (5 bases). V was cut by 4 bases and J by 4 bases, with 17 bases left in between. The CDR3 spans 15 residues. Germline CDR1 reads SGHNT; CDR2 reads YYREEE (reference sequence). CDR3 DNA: TGTGCCAGCAGCCCCGATCCAGGGCCTTCCTATGGCTACACCTTC. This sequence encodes CASSPDPGPSYGYTF.

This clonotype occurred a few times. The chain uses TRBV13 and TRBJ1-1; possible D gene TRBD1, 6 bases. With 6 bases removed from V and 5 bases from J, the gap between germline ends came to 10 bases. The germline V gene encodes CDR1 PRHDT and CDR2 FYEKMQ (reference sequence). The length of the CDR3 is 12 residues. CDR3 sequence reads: CASRSRGTEAFF. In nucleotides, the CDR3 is TGTGCCAGCAGATCTAGGGGGACTGAAGCTTTCTTT.

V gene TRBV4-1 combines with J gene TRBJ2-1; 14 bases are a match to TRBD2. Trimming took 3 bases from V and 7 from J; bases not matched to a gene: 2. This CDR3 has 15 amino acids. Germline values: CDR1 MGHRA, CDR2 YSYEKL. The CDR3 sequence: CASSQTSGRGNEQFF. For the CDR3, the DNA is TGCGCCAGCAGCCAGACTAGCGGGAGGGGTAATGAGCAGTTCTTC.

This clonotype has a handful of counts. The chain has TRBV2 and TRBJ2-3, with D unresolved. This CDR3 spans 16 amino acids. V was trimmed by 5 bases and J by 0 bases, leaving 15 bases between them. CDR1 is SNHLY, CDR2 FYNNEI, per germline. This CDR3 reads CASSYLWVESTDTQYF. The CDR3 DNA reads TGTGCCAGCAGTTACCTTTGGGTTGAGAGCACAGATACGCAGTATTTT.

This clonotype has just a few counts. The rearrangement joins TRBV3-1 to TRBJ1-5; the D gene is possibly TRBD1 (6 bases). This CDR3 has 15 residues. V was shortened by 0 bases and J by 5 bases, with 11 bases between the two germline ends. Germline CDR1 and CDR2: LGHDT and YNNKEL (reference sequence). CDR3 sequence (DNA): TGTGCCAGCAGCCAAGATTACGGGGGCTATCAGCCCCAGCATTTT. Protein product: CASSQDYGGYQPQHF.

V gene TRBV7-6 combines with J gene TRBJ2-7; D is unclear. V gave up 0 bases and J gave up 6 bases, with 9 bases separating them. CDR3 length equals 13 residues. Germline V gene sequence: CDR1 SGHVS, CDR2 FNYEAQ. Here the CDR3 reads CASSLALVAEQYF. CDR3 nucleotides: TGTGCCAGCAGCTTAGCGTTGGTTGCCGAGCAGTACTTC.

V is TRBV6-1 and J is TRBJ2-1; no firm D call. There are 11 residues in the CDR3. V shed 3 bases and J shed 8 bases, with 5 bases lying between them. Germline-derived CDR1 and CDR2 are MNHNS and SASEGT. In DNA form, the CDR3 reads TGTGCCAGCAGTGACTGGGATGAGCAGTTCTTC. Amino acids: CASSDWDEQFF.

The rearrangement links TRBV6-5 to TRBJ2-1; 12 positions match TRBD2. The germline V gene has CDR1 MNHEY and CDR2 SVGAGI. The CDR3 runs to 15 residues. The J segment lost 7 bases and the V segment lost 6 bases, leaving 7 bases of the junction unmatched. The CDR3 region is CASSLTSGRFNEQFF. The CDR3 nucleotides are TGTGCCAGCAGCCTAACTAGCGGGAGGTTTAATGAGCAGTTCTTC.

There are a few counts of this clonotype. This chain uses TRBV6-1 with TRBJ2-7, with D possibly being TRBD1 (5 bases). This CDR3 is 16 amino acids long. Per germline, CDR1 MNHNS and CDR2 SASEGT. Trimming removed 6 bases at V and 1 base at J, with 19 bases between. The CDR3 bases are TGTGCCAGCAGCCAACCAGAGACAGACAGATCCTACGAGCAGTACTTC. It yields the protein CASSQPETDRSYEQYF.

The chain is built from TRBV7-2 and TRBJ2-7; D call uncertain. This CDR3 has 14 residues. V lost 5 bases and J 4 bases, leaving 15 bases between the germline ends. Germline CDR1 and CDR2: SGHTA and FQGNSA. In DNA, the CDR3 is TGTGCCAGCAGCACTGGTGGCGGTCCATACGAGCAGTACTTC. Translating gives CASSTGGGPYEQYF.

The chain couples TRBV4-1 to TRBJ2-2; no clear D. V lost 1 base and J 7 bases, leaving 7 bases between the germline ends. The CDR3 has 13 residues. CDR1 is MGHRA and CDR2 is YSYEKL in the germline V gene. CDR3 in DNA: TGCGCCAGCAGCCAAGGATTAAACGGGGAGCTGTTTTTT. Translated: CASSQGLNGELFF.

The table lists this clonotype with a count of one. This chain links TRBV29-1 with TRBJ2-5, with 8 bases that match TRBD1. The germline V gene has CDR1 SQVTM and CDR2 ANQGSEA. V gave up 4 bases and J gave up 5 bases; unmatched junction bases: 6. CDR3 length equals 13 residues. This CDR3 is CSVGPTGEETQYF. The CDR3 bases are TGCAGCGTTGGACCGACAGGGGAGGAGACCCAGTACTTC.

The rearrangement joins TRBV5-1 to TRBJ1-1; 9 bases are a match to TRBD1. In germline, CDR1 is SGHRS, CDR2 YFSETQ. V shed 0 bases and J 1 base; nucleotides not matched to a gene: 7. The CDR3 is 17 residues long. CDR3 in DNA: TGCGCCAGCAGCTTGGTATGGACAGGGGATACGAACACTGAAGCTTTCTTT. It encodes CASSLVWTGDTNTEAFF. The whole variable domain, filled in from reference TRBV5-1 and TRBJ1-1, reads KAGVTQTPRYLIKTRGQQVTLSCSPISGHRSVSWYQQTPGQGLQFLFEYFSETQRNKGNFPGRFSGRQFSNSRSEMNVSTLELGDSALYLCASSLVWTGDTNTEAFFGQGTRLTVV.

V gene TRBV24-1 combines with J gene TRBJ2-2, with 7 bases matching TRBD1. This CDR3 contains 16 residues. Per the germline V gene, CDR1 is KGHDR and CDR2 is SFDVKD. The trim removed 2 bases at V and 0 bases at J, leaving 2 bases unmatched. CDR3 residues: CATSDSGTANTGELFF. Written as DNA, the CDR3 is TGTGCCACCAGTGATTCCGGGACAGCGAACACCGGGGAGCTGTTTTTT.

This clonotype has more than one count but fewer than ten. CDR3 amino acids: CASSPGGAEAFF. DNA for the CDR3: TGCGCCAGCAGCCCCGGGGGGGCTGAAGCTTTCTTT. V usage is TRBV5-1 and J usage is TRBJ1-1; tentatively, D is TRBD1 (5 bases). Germline values: CDR1 SGHRS, CDR2 YFSETQ. V was cut by 4 bases and J by 6 bases, with 10 bases left in between. This CDR3 has 12 amino acids. The entire variable domain, with the rest obtained from reference TRBV5-1 and TRBJ1-1, is as follows: KAGVTQTPRYLIKTRGQQVTLSCSPISGHRSVSWYQQTPGQGLQFLFEYFSETQRNKGNFPGRFSGRQFSNSRSEMNVSTLELGDSALYLCASSPGGAEAFFGQGTRLTVV.